This T cell receptor (beta chain) was observed in a study of T cell responses to AZD1222 COVID-19 vaccine. As for the study in general: Second-dose timings of about 4 or about 12 weeks were pooled.

The CDR3 consists of 13 residues. CDR1 and CDR2 from the germline V gene are MNHEY and SMNVEV (reference sequence). V was cut by 0 bases and J by 7 bases, with 9 bases left in between. TCRdb's copy holds only in-frame clones and misses some; the assay was immunoSEQ multiplex PCR. This sample has about 100,000 clones, with about nine tenths found just once. As concerns this clone: Antigen unknown.

Overall study findings and caveats: Per reports, nearly half of all spike-specific TCRs target regions that are unmutated in variants. All repertoire sampling was performed exclusively after the peak T cell response. Donors were mostly white British, more females; clonal diversity possibly underestimated.

The input for sequencing was peripheral blood, taken on day 0 of AZD1222 vaccination. The chain combines TRBV27 with TRBJ1-2; D is undetermined. The TCR was taken from an adult in good health. CDR3 nucleotides: TGTGCCAGCAGTTTATCCCTTTTGGCTGGCTACACCTTC. Its protein product is CASSLSLLAGYTF.